This T cell receptor beta chain derives from a study of cytomegalovirus exposure and HLA in healthy donors. Notes on the study in general: A list of more than 150 TCR beta chains associated with cytomegalovirus was given. Later findings reportedly placed an Asian-associated ancestry cluster below the roughly 690-donor mean for N-insertions.

Per germline, CDR1 SGHRS and CDR2 YFSETQ. The CDR3 sequence is 15 residues long. Losses at the gene ends were 2 bases for V and 7 bases for J; bases not matched to a gene: 6. Points on this clone: Its matching antigen is unknown.

With 60 Vbeta and 13 Jbeta primers, the PCR was carried out. Libraries were prepared by immunoSEQ multiplex PCR; TCRdb keeps only in-frame clonotypes and omits some of them. This sample's table reports roughly 57,000 clones. This rearrangement joins TRBV5-1 to TRBJ2-1, with 10 bases aligning to TRBD2. This TCR was sampled from a woman aged 25-40 years in good health and CMV-seropositive. Specimen: PBMCs. The chain's CDR3 is CASSFTTSGINEQFF. The CDR3 DNA is TGCGCCAGCAGCTTTACAACTAGCGGGATAAATGAGCAGTTCTTC.